This T cell receptor beta chain was documented in a study of T cell responses to AZD1222 COVID-19 vaccine. The CDR3 has 14 residues. Germline V gene data show CDR1 as SGHVS and CDR2 as FQNEAQ. V shed 0 bases and J 5 bases; nucleotides not matched to a gene: 4. Using immunoSEQ multiplex PCR, the repertoire was profiled, and TCRdb retains in-frame clones only, with some absent. The data contain about 160,000 clones, 91% of them seen just once; the ten biggest clones take up around 4.4%. The chain uses TRBV7-8 and TRBJ2-7, with TRBD2 matching 7 bases. The sequence was collected from an adult in good health. This specimen was peripheral blood, taken on day 0 of AZD1222 vaccination. CDR3 nucleotide sequence: TGTGCCAGCAGCTTAGCGGGAGGGGAGCACGAGCAGTACTTC. Translation gives CASSLAGGEHEQYF. The full variable domain, in which reference TRBV7-8 and TRBJ2-7 provide the parts outside the CDR3, is GAGVSQSPRYKVAKRGQDVALRCDPISGHVSLFWYQQALGQGPEFLTYFQNEAQLDKSGLPSDRFFAERPEGSVSTLKIQRTQQEDSAVYLCASSLAGGEHEQYFGPGTRLTVT.